This T cell receptor beta chain is from a study of blood T cell repertoires in COVID-19. At the level of the study: Some COVID-19 samples were acute and others convalescent; all came from the United States, Italy and Spain.

The germline CDR1 and CDR2 sequences are SNHLY and FYNNEI. Trimming removed 4 bases from V and 1 base from J, with 10 bases in between. The CDR3 is 14 residues long. Per the authors' pipeline: Nucleated cell number was recorded as an estimate derived from reference gene primer amplification. Generated by immunoSEQ multiplex PCR, the TCRdb table keeps only in-frame clones and is missing some. D and trimming come from the DNA, and the V and J calls and clone size come from that table. The sample holds 400,000 or so clones, 90% seen once. Details on this clone: Additional DNA sequences in this sample encode the identical CDR3.

Participant-given clinical history determined each cohort assignment. This receptor was identified in a young man who had recovered from COVID-19. The material sequenced was PBMCs or T cells enriched from blood (not recorded which). The V and J genes are TRBV2 and TRBJ1-1, with TRBD1 as a possible D gene (6 bases). In DNA form, the CDR3 reads TGTGCCAGCAGTGTACAGGGTGAGAACACTGAAGCTTTCTTT. Its protein is CASSVQGENTEAFF.